This is a list of T cell receptor beta chains from one sample in a study of T cells in Graves' hyperthyroidism and ophthalmopathy. TCRdb reprocessed the multiplex PCR reads via MiXCR and lists one record per CDR3 protein. This sample has more than 500,000 distinct CDR3 sequences; about a sixth occur once, and the top ten carry less than 4.5%. Sequencing used blood. The receptor set was obtained from a woman aged 25 to 45 with Graves' hyperthyroidism. CDR3s include the opening cysteine and the closing phenylalanine or tryptophan. Fields, in order: V gene, CDR3 length, J gene, D gene, clone size, CDR3 protein, CDR3 DNA. D genes are given only for firm matches. Clone size is not always given. Where it is, it says once, few, many or a class for expanded clones.

V gene: TRBV11-2; CDR3 length: 14; J gene: TRBJ2-1; D gene: -; clone size: -; CDR3 protein: CASSLVLLGTEQFF; CDR3 DNA: TGTGCCAGCAGCTTAGTACTCTTAGGGACCGAGCAGTTCTTC
V gene: TRBV6-1; CDR3 length: 13; J gene: TRBJ2-3; D gene: -; clone size: few; CDR3 protein: CASKDSFTDTQYF; CDR3 DNA: TGTGCCAGCAAGGACTCTTTCACAGATACGCAGTATTTT
V gene: TRBV12-5; CDR3 length: 16; J gene: TRBJ2-1; D gene: TRBD2; clone size: few; CDR3 protein: CASGWISGRFVNEQFF; CDR3 DNA: TGTGCTAGTGGTTGGATTAGCGGGAGGTTTGTCAATGAGCAGTTCTTC
V gene: TRBV3-1; CDR3 length: 13; J gene: TRBJ1-5; D gene: -; clone size: many; CDR3 protein: CASSHSDHQPQHF; CDR3 DNA: TGTGCCAGCAGCCATTCAGACCATCAGCCCCAGCATTTT
V gene: TRBV18; CDR3 length: 15; J gene: TRBJ2-2; D gene: -; clone size: few; CDR3 protein: CASSRDGSKAGELFF; CDR3 DNA: TGTGCCAGCTCACGGGACGGTTCTAAGGCCGGGGAGCTGTTTTTT
V gene: TRBV11-2; CDR3 length: 13; J gene: TRBJ2-2; D gene: -; clone size: few; CDR3 protein: CASSSQRTGELFF; CDR3 DNA: TGTGCCAGCAGCTCGCAGAGGACCGGGGAGCTGTTTTTT
V gene: TRBV12-3/TRBV12-4; CDR3 length: 17; J gene: TRBJ2-3; D gene: TRBD1; clone size: -; CDR3 protein: CASSLRGTGSRENTQYF; CDR3 DNA: TGTGCCAGCAGTTTAAGGGGGACAGGGAGTAGAGAGAATACGCAGTATTTT
V gene: TRBV9; CDR3 length: 15; J gene: TRBJ2-6; D gene: -; clone size: few; CDR3 protein: CASSVTGSGANVLTF; CDR3 DNA: TGTGCCAGCAGCGTCACAGGGTCTGGGGCCAACGTCCTGACTTTC
V gene: TRBV20-1; CDR3 length: 16; J gene: TRBJ2-1; D gene: TRBD1; clone size: many; CDR3 protein: CSARIQGTGAYNEQFF; CDR3 DNA: TGCAGTGCTAGAATCCAAGGGACAGGGGCCTACAATGAGCAGTTCTTC
V gene: TRBV27; CDR3 length: 14; J gene: TRBJ1-5; D gene: -; clone size: many; CDR3 protein: CASSGTAGWEPQHF; CDR3 DNA: TGTGCCAGCAGCGGGACGGCCGGATGGGAGCCCCAGCATTTT